Listed here is a single TCR beta chain. Its antigen remains unidentified. At one end, the junction sequence differs from germline, possibly due to a read error. The data belong to a study of glioma-infiltrating T cells. Overall study: Low-grade gliomas were grade II; glioblastomas were grade IV at initial diagnosis. Glioma patients had dexamethasone for six or fewer days before surgery. Overall study results and limits: Gliomas, especially low-grade, showed above-expected tissue-blood divergence; non-neoplastic patients showed below.

The iRepertoire nested amplicon-rescue multiplex PCR amplified TCR alpha and beta CDR3s from RNA. TCRdb analysed the multiplex PCR reads with MiXCR anew, one entry per CDR3 protein. The sample comprises a few hundred thousand distinct CDR3 sequences, roughly two fifths of which are singletons, and about 12% rests with the top ten. Source material: glioma tissue, nonneoplastic brain tissue, or PBMCs (not recorded which). The TCR originated in a human donor with low-grade glioma or glioblastoma, undergoing nonglioma brain surgery, or in good health (not recorded which).

CDR3 in DNA: TGTGCCAACAGCCTCGACACCAGCTACGAGCAGTACTTC. It translates to CANSLDTSYEQYF. The chain is built from TRBV7-2 and TRBJ2-7; D is ambiguous. The CDR3 is 13 amino acids. Looked up from germline, CDR1 is SGHTA and CDR2 is FQGNSA. The full variable domain, completed using reference TRBV7-2 and TRBJ2-7, is GAGVSQSPSNKVTEKGKDVELRCDPISGHTALYWYRQSLGQGLEFLIYFQGNSAPDKSGLPSDRFSAERTGGSVSTLTIQRTQQEDSAVYLCANSLDTSYEQYFGPGTRLTVT.